These 4 T cell receptor beta chains share one sample of origin, sequenced in a study of blood T cell repertoires in COVID-19. Produced via immunoSEQ multiplex PCR; TCRdb's table is partial and in-frame only. The sample lists around 140,000 clones, 81% occurring once. The sequencing input was peripheral blood. Receptor source: a human donor in a cohort sampled during active COVID-19.

Only one count was recorded for this clone. This chain uses TRBV23-1 with TRBJ2-6, with D possibly being TRBD1 (5 bases). TRBV23-1 is an ORF, with its function uncertain. V was pared by 3 bases and J by 3 bases, with 21 bases between. The CDR3 has 19 amino acids. DNA of the CDR3: TGCGCCAGCAGTCATCAAGCCTGGACCCTGACAGATGGGGCCAACGTCCTGACTTTC. Translated, it gives CASSHQAWTLTDGANVLTF.

This chain joins TRBV7-9 and TRBJ2-7; 9 bases align to TRBD2. The germline V gene has CDR1 SEHNR and CDR2 FQNEAQ (reference sequence). This CDR3 is built from 15 residues. The V segment lost 0 bases and the J segment 3 bases; nucleotides outside the gene matches: 3. The CDR3 region is CASSLAGSGSYEQYF. The CDR3 DNA sequence: TGTGCCAGCAGCTTAGCTGGTAGCGGGAGCTACGAGCAGTACTTC.

This chain connects TRBV28 to TRBJ1-3, with TRBD1 identical over 7 bases. J lost 1 base, V lost 5 bases, and 5 bases had no gene match. The CDR3 length is 15 residues. The germline gives CDR1 MDHEN, CDR2 SYDVKM. The CDR3 coding sequence is TGTGCCAGCAGTCCCCAGGGGGTGTCTGGAAACACCATATATTTT. Its translation: CASSPQGVSGNTIYF.

The rearrangement uses TRBV5-1 and TRBJ2-7; 11 nucleotides match TRBD2. Germline-derived CDR1 and CDR2 are SGHRS and YFSETQ. There are 15 residues in the CDR3. The J segment lost 6 bases and the V segment lost 6 bases, leaving 11 bases of the junction unmatched. Here the CDR3 reads CASMVAGGIRSEQYF. DNA of the CDR3: TGCGCCAGCATGGTAGCGGGAGGGATACGGTCCGAGCAGTACTTC.